The rows below give T cell receptor beta chains drawn from one sample of a study of cytomegalovirus exposure and HLA in healthy donors. Some clones are missing from TCRdb's copy, which holds only in-frame ones; the method was immunoSEQ multiplex PCR. The data show almost 200,000 clones, with around 80% seen just once and under 4.5% held by the top ten. The sequencing sample was made of PBMCs. These receptors all stem from a woman aged 25 to 39 in good health and CMV-seropositive. Each CDR3 is given with its conserved first and last residue. The D gene is left open where the match is weak. Size tells how often a clone was seen (once, few, many) or the class of an expanded clone, and some rows leave it out.

CDR3 length: 15
clone size: once
D gene: .
V gene: TRBV6-6
J gene: TRBJ2-2
CDR3 protein: CASGRTAANTGELFF
CDR3 DNA: TGTGCCAGCGGAAGGACAGCAGCGAACACCGGGGAGCTGTTTTTT

CDR3 length: 15
clone size: .
D gene: .
V gene: TRBV5-6
J gene: TRBJ2-3
CDR3 protein: CASSLGAFRGNTQYF
CDR3 DNA: TGTGCCAGCAGCTTGGGGGCCTTTAGGGGGAATACGCAGTATTTT

CDR3 length: 13
clone size: .
D gene: .
V gene: TRBV5-6
J gene: TRBJ1-2
CDR3 protein: CASSLQGPLGYTF
CDR3 DNA: TGTGCCAGCAGCCTACAGGGTCCTCTTGGCTACACCTTC

CDR3 length: 13
clone size: once
D gene: TRBD1
V gene: TRBV9
J gene: TRBJ2-3
CDR3 protein: CASSETGDGTQYF
CDR3 DNA: TGTGCCAGCAGCGAGACAGGGGATGGTACGCAGTATTTT

CDR3 length: 16
clone size: once
D gene: .
V gene: TRBV4-1
J gene: TRBJ1-5
CDR3 protein: CASSPRGGPFNQPQHF
CDR3 DNA: TGCGCCAGCAGCCCCCGCGGGGGCCCTTTCAATCAGCCCCAGCATTTT

CDR3 length: 16
clone size: .
D gene: TRBD1
V gene: TRBV27
J gene: TRBJ1-6
CDR3 protein: CASSDHRGQANSPLHF
CDR3 DNA: TGTGCCAGCAGTGACCACCGAGGACAGGCGAATTCACCCCTCCACTTT

CDR3 length: 19
clone size: .
D gene: TRBD2
V gene: TRBV5-3
J gene: TRBJ2-6
CDR3 protein: CARSLELAGVFTGANVLTF
CDR3 DNA: TGTGCCAGAAGCTTGGAGCTAGCGGGAGTATTCACTGGGGCCAACGTCCTGACTTTC

CDR3 length: 19
clone size: .
D gene: TRBD2
V gene: TRBV5-1
J gene: TRBJ2-3
CDR3 protein: CASSPWTSGGTRNTDTQYF
CDR3 DNA: TGCGCCAGCAGCCCCTGGACTAGCGGGGGGACCCGCAACACAGATACGCAGTATTTT

CDR3 length: 12
clone size: .
D gene: .
V gene: TRBV4-2
J gene: TRBJ1-2
CDR3 protein: CASSQAGGGYTF
CDR3 DNA: TGTGCCAGCAGCCAAGCTGGGGGCGGCTACACCTTC

CDR3 length: 15
clone size: few
D gene: TRBD1
V gene: TRBV2
J gene: TRBJ1-3
CDR3 protein: CASSVDRASGNTIYF
CDR3 DNA: TGTGCCAGCTCGGTCGACAGGGCCTCTGGAAACACCATATATTTT

CDR3 length: 14
clone size: .
D gene: TRBD2
V gene: TRBV25-1
J gene: TRBJ2-1
CDR3 protein: CATQLAGARNEQFF
CDR3 DNA: TGTGCCACGCAACTAGCGGGAGCGCGGAATGAGCAGTTCTTC

CDR3 length: 16
clone size: .
D gene: TRBD2
V gene: TRBV27
J gene: TRBJ2-3
CDR3 protein: CASRSGLAGGADTQYF
CDR3 DNA: TGTGCCAGCAGATCCGGACTAGCGGGGGGTGCAGATACGCAGTATTTT

CDR3 length: 14
clone size: .
D gene: TRBD2
V gene: TRBV6-5
J gene: TRBJ2-1
CDR3 protein: CASRLAGSYNEQFF
CDR3 DNA: TGTGCCAGCAGACTAGCGGGATCCTACAATGAGCAGTTCTTC

CDR3 length: 17
clone size: few
D gene: TRBD2
V gene: TRBV7-2
J gene: TRBJ2-3
CDR3 protein: CASSLAGGAGVGDTQYF
CDR3 DNA: TGTGCCAGCAGCTTAGCAGGTGGAGCGGGGGTAGGAGATACGCAGTATTTT

CDR3 length: 15
clone size: .
D gene: .
V gene: TRBV4-2
J gene: TRBJ1-4
CDR3 protein: CASSHRPGENEKLFF
CDR3 DNA: TGTGCCAGCAGCCACCGCCCAGGGGAGAATGAAAAACTGTTTTTT

CDR3 length: 15
clone size: .
D gene: .
V gene: TRBV10-3
J gene: TRBJ1-1
CDR3 protein: CAIGGRALGDTEAFF
CDR3 DNA: TGTGCCATCGGCGGGAGGGCCTTAGGGGACACTGAAGCTTTCTTT

CDR3 length: 14
clone size: .
D gene: TRBD1
V gene: TRBV19
J gene: TRBJ1-1
CDR3 protein: CASSIGTGEGEAFF
CDR3 DNA: TGTGCCAGTAGTATCGGAACAGGGGAAGGTGAAGCTTTCTTT

CDR3 length: 16
clone size: .
D gene: .
V gene: TRBV7-2
J gene: TRBJ1-1
CDR3 protein: CASSPHGGAMNTEAFF
CDR3 DNA: TGTGCCAGCAGCCCCCATGGAGGGGCCATGAACACTGAAGCTTTCTTT

CDR3 length: 20
clone size: once
D gene: .
V gene: TRBV21-1
J gene: TRBJ2-7
CDR3 protein: CASSFWSGTGGPYSTYEQYF
CDR3 DNA: TGTGCCAGCAGCTTCTGGTCCGGGACAGGGGGCCCATACAGCACCTACGAGCAGTACTTC

CDR3 length: 15
clone size: .
D gene: .
V gene: TRBV4-1
J gene: TRBJ1-5
CDR3 protein: CASSQVGGINQPQHF
CDR3 DNA: TGCGCCAGCAGCCAAGTCGGGGGGATCAATCAGCCCCAGCATTTT

CDR3 length: 17
clone size: .
D gene: .
V gene: TRBV5-6
J gene: TRBJ2-1
CDR3 protein: CASSSPGGDRDYNEQFF
CDR3 DNA: TGTGCCAGCAGCTCCCCGGGGGGGGACAGGGACTACAATGAGCAGTTCTTC

CDR3 length: 17
clone size: once
D gene: .
V gene: TRBV19
J gene: TRBJ1-2
CDR3 protein: CASGGFPQGDIAFGYTF
CDR3 DNA: TGTGCCAGTGGGGGTTTCCCACAGGGCGATATAGCGTTTGGCTACACCTTC

CDR3 length: 15
clone size: .
D gene: TRBD1
V gene: TRBV27
J gene: TRBJ1-2
CDR3 protein: CASRRLLTGNYGYTF
CDR3 DNA: TGTGCCAGCAGGCGACTTTTGACAGGGAACTATGGCTACACCTTC

CDR3 length: 13
clone size: .
D gene: .
V gene: TRBV4-2
J gene: TRBJ2-2
CDR3 protein: CASSQESAGELFF
CDR3 DNA: TGTGCCAGCAGCCAAGAATCCGCGGGGGAGCTGTTTTTT

CDR3 length: 19
clone size: once
D gene: TRBD2
V gene: TRBV9
J gene: TRBJ2-4
CDR3 protein: CASSDLSSGGGEGKNIQYF
CDR3 DNA: TGTGCCAGCAGCGATCTATCTAGCGGGGGGGGCGAAGGCAAAAACATTCAGTACTTC

CDR3 length: 15
clone size: .
D gene: .
V gene: TRBV7-2
J gene: TRBJ1-5
CDR3 protein: CASSSRQDSNQPQHF
CDR3 DNA: TGTGCCAGCAGTTCCCGACAGGATAGCAATCAGCCCCAGCATTTT

CDR3 length: 16
clone size: .
D gene: .
V gene: TRBV5-6
J gene: TRBJ2-7
CDR3 protein: CASSLGAGESKDEQYF
CDR3 DNA: TGTGCCAGCAGCTTGGGGGCAGGGGAATCTAAAGACGAGCAGTACTTC

CDR3 length: 12
clone size: .
D gene: .
V gene: TRBV29-1
J gene: TRBJ1-2
CDR3 protein: CSVVYPPFDSTF
CDR3 DNA: TGCAGCGTTGTTTACCCCCCGTTCGACAGCACCTTC

CDR3 length: 15
clone size: .
D gene: .
V gene: TRBV18
J gene: TRBJ2-3
CDR3 protein: CASSPLGGSTDTQYF
CDR3 DNA: TGTGCCAGCTCACCCTTGGGGGGAAGCACAGATACGCAGTATTTT

CDR3 length: 14
clone size: .
D gene: .
V gene: TRBV10-3
J gene: TRBJ2-3
CDR3 protein: CAISDSTGTDTQYF
CDR3 DNA: TGTGCCATCAGTGATTCGACAGGCACGGATACGCAGTATTTT

CDR3 length: 15
clone size: .
D gene: TRBD1
V gene: TRBV27
J gene: TRBJ2-5
CDR3 protein: CASSAEGGAGKTQYF
CDR3 DNA: TGTGCCAGCAGTGCCGAAGGGGGCGCCGGAAAGACCCAGTACTTC

CDR3 length: 14
clone size: .
D gene: .
V gene: TRBV5-5
J gene: TRBJ2-5
CDR3 protein: CASSRDTPGETQYF
CDR3 DNA: TGTGCCAGCAGCCGGGACACCCCAGGAGAGACCCAGTACTTC

CDR3 length: 15
clone size: .
D gene: TRBD1
V gene: TRBV4-3
J gene: TRBJ2-7
CDR3 protein: CASSQGTGLIYEQYF
CDR3 DNA: TGCGCCAGCAGCCAAGGGACAGGGCTAATCTACGAGCAGTACTTC

CDR3 length: 16
clone size: .
D gene: .
V gene: TRBV4-3
J gene: TRBJ2-2
CDR3 protein: CASSQALGGDTGELFF
CDR3 DNA: TGCGCCAGCAGCCAAGCTCTTGGAGGGGACACCGGGGAGCTGTTTTTT

CDR3 length: 14
clone size: .
D gene: .
V gene: TRBV5-6
J gene: TRBJ1-3
CDR3 protein: CASSFPGSGNTIYF
CDR3 DNA: TGTGCCAGCAGCTTTCCAGGGTCCGGAAACACCATATATTTT

CDR3 length: 13
clone size: few
D gene: .
V gene: TRBV30
J gene: TRBJ2-5
CDR3 protein: CAWSVSHRETQYF
CDR3 DNA: TGTGCCTGGAGTGTTAGTCATCGAGAGACCCAGTACTTC

CDR3 length: 15
clone size: .
D gene: TRBD2
V gene: TRBV7-8
J gene: TRBJ2-1
CDR3 protein: CASSLGISGRNEQFF
CDR3 DNA: TGTGCCAGCAGCTTAGGTATTAGCGGGAGGAATGAGCAGTTCTTC

CDR3 length: 15
clone size: few
D gene: TRBD2
V gene: TRBV6-1
J gene: TRBJ2-2
CDR3 protein: CASSESGGSSGELFF
CDR3 DNA: TGTGCCAGCAGTGAATCGGGGGGGAGTAGCGGGGAGCTGTTTTTT

CDR3 length: 13
clone size: .
D gene: .
V gene: TRBV11-2
J gene: TRBJ1-1
CDR3 protein: CASSRGQNTEAFF
CDR3 DNA: TGTGCCAGCAGCCGCGGGCAGAACACTGAAGCTTTCTTT

CDR3 length: 16
clone size: .
D gene: .
V gene: TRBV10-3
J gene: TRBJ2-3
CDR3 protein: CAISEIHRASTDTQYF
CDR3 DNA: TGTGCCATCAGTGAGATTCACAGGGCGAGCACAGATACGCAGTATTTT

CDR3 length: 12
clone size: .
D gene: .
V gene: TRBV2
J gene: TRBJ2-7
CDR3 protein: CASSGGVYEQYF
CDR3 DNA: TGTGCCAGCAGTGGGGGGGTCTACGAGCAGTACTTC

CDR3 length: 15
clone size: .
D gene: TRBD2
V gene: TRBV7-9
J gene: TRBJ2-3
CDR3 protein: CASSPNGRATDTQYF
CDR3 DNA: TGTGCCAGCAGCCCCAACGGGAGGGCCACAGATACGCAGTATTTT

CDR3 length: 12
clone size: .
D gene: .
V gene: TRBV6-5
J gene: TRBJ2-2
CDR3 protein: CASSRGTGELFF
CDR3 DNA: TGTGCCAGCAGTCGGGGGACCGGGGAGCTGTTTTTT

CDR3 length: 14
clone size: .
D gene: .
V gene: TRBV2
J gene: TRBJ2-1
CDR3 protein: CASRPGPGVNEQFF
CDR3 DNA: TGTGCCAGCAGACCGGGACCAGGGGTCAATGAGCAGTTCTTC

CDR3 length: 16
clone size: .
D gene: TRBD1
V gene: TRBV27
J gene: TRBJ1-4
CDR3 protein: CASSLRGGATNEKLFF
CDR3 DNA: TGTGCCAGCAGTTTGAGAGGGGGCGCGACTAATGAAAAACTGTTTTTT

CDR3 length: 16
clone size: .
D gene: TRBD2
V gene: TRBV10-3
J gene: TRBJ2-2
CDR3 protein: CAISESAGAYTGELFF
CDR3 DNA: TGTGCCATCAGTGAGTCGGCGGGAGCTTACACCGGGGAGCTGTTTTTT

CDR3 length: 14
clone size: .
D gene: .
V gene: TRBV2
J gene: TRBJ1-5
CDR3 protein: CASSEVLSNQPQHF
CDR3 DNA: TGTGCCAGCAGTGAAGTTCTTAGCAATCAGCCCCAGCATTTT

CDR3 length: 16
clone size: .
D gene: TRBD1
V gene: TRBV13
J gene: TRBJ1-2
CDR3 protein: CASSLPLRTGRDGYTF
CDR3 DNA: TGTGCCAGCAGCTTACCCCTTCGGACAGGGAGGGATGGCTACACCTTC

CDR3 length: 13
clone size: .
D gene: .
V gene: TRBV28
J gene: TRBJ2-7
CDR3 protein: CASSGGNLYEQYF
CDR3 DNA: TGTGCCAGCTCTGGGGGGAACCTCTACGAGCAGTACTTC

CDR3 length: 14
clone size: .
D gene: TRBD1
V gene: TRBV4-1
J gene: TRBJ2-4
CDR3 protein: CASSQPGGKNIQYF
CDR3 DNA: TGCGCCAGCAGCCAACCAGGGGGAAAGAACATTCAGTACTTC